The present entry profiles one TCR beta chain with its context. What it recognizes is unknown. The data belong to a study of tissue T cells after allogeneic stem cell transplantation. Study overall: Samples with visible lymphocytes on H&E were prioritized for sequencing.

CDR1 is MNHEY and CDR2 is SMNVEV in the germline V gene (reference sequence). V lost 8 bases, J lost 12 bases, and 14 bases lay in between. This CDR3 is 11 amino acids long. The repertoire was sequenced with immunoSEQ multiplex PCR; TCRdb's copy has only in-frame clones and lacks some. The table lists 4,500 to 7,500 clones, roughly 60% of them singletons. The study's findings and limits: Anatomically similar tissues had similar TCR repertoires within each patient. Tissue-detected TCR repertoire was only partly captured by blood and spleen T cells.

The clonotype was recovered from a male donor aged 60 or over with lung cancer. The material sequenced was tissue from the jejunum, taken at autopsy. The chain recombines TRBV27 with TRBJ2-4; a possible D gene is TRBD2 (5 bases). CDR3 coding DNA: TGTGCCAGCGCCCCGTTGGGGAGTCAGTACTTC. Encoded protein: CASAPLGSQYF.